The 2 T cell receptor beta chains below come from one sample, sequenced in a study of patients and donors after allogeneic stem cell transplantation. One entry per CDR3 protein, called by TCRdb with MiXCR from the RT-PCR reads. The table lists around 200,000 distinct CDR3 sequences, around 41% of them singletons. Source material: blood, either unsorted or a sorted T cell fraction (not recorded which). Source of these receptors: a human donor who was either an allogeneic HSCT recipient or a stem cell or donor lymphocyte infusion donor (not recorded which). It is not recorded whose cells these are; they may come from a transplant donor.

CDR3 amino acids: CSAYYRGEAFF. The CDR3 DNA sequence: TGCAGTGCTTATTACAGGGGTGAGGCTTTCTTT. The V and J genes are TRBV20-1 and TRBJ1-1, with 7 bases matching TRBD1. J lost 11 bases, V lost 5 bases, and 8 bases had no gene match. Germline assignment: CDR1 DFQATT and CDR2 SNEGSKA (reference sequence). CDR3 length equals 11 residues.

This clonotype was found once. The rearrangement links TRBV20-1 to TRBJ1-1; TRBD1 matches at 8 bases. Trimming took 2 bases from V and 5 from J; bases not matched to a gene: 13. CDR1 DFQATT and CDR2 SNEGSKA come from the germline V gene (reference sequence). This CDR3 region has 16 residues. CDR3 nucleotides: TGCAGTGCTAGAATGTCCCCGGGCAGGGGGCGAACTGAAGCTTTCTTT. Its protein product is CSARMSPGRGRTEAFF.